These T cell receptor beta chains were read from a single sample in a study of cytomegalovirus exposure and HLA in healthy donors. The protocol was immunoSEQ multiplex PCR, while the TCRdb copy is restricted to in-frame clones and leaves out a portion. The sample shows 130,000 to 150,000 clones, 80% of them seen only once. The sample taken for sequencing was PBMCs. Source of these receptors: a man aged 35 to 55 in good health and CMV-seronegative. Both conserved end residues are part of each CDR3. The D gene is left open where the match is weak. Size is omitted from some rows. Given values are once, few, many or a class for expanded clones.

>once|TRBJ2-2|TRBV11-3|-
CASSFGQYTGELFF
TGTGCCAGCAGCTTTGGGCAGTACACCGGGGAGCTGTTTTTT
>-|TRBJ1-1|TRBV30|-
CAWSLSDTGAFF
TGTGCCTGGAGTTTGTCGGACACTGGAGCTTTCTTT
>-|TRBJ1-3|TRBV18|-
CASSPPVRGPGNTIYF
TGTGCCAGCTCACCACCGGTGAGAGGGCCTGGAAACACCATATATTTT
>-|TRBJ2-3|TRBV5-1|TRBD2
CASSYKAGGQADTQYF
TGCGCCAGCAGCTATAAAGCGGGGGGGCAAGCAGATACGCAGTATTTT
>-|TRBJ2-3|TRBV28|TRBD2
CASSPGGTYRADTQYF
TGTGCCAGCTCCCCGGGGGGGACTTATCGAGCAGATACGCAGTATTTT
>-|TRBJ2-2|TRBV10-1|-
CASRAGSTGELFF
TGCGCCAGCAGGGCCGGGAGTACCGGGGAGCTGTTTTTT
>-|TRBJ2-3|TRBV2|TRBD2
CASKERGLNTDTQYF
TGTGCCAGCAAGGAGCGGGGGCTTAACACAGATACGCAGTATTTT
>-|TRBJ2-7|TRBV19|TRBD1
CASSITGDTYEQYF
TGTGCCAGTAGTATAACAGGGGACACCTACGAGCAGTACTTC
>-|TRBJ2-3|TRBV5-1|TRBD2
CASSSLTSGGVDTQYF
TGCGCCAGCAGCTCCTTGACTAGCGGGGGGGTGGATACGCAGTATTTT
>-|TRBJ1-3|TRBV2|-
CASTQENRRDSGNTIYF
TGTGCCAGCACCCAAGAGAACAGGCGAGACTCTGGAAACACCATATATTTT
>-|TRBJ2-2|TRBV9|TRBD2
CASSVGAGGPVGELFF
TGTGCCAGCAGCGTAGGAGCGGGGGGGCCGGTCGGGGAGCTGTTTTTT
>-|TRBJ2-7|TRBV30|-
CAWRVPPPRGLWGEQYF
TGTGCCTGGAGGGTACCCCCGCCCCGAGGGCTTTGGGGCGAGCAGTACTTC
>-|TRBJ2-7|TRBV19|TRBD2
CASRGRGWGYEQYF
TGTGCCAGCAGAGGGAGGGGATGGGGCTACGAGCAGTACTTC
>-|TRBJ2-3|TRBV25-1|-
CASTPWGDYTDTQYF
TGTGCCAGCACCCCCTGGGGGGATTACACAGATACGCAGTATTTT
>-|TRBJ2-2|TRBV5-6|-
CAGRVANTGELFF
TGTGCCGGGCGAGTGGCGAACACCGGGGAGCTGTTTTTT
>-|TRBJ2-1|TRBV6-1|TRBD2
CASSEGNGGARKEFF
TGTGCCAGCAGTGAAGGGAACGGGGGGGCCCGCAAGGAGTTCTTC
>once|TRBJ1-6|TRBV6-4|-
CASSEGARGGSPLHF
TGTGCCAGCAGTGAGGGTGCCAGAGGTGGATCACCCCTCCACTTT
>-|TRBJ2-1|TRBV2|-
CASRSGDYNEQFF
TGTGCCAGCAGGTCCGGAGACTACAATGAGCAGTTCTTC